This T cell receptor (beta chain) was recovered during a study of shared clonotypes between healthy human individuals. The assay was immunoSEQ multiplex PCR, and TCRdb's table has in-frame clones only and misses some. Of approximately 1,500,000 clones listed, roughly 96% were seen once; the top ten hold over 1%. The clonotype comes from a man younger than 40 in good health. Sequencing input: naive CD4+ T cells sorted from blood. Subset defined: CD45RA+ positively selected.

In nucleotides, the CDR3 is TGCAGCGCGGGGACGATCACAGATACGCAGTATTTT. Encoded protein: CSAGTITDTQYF. The chain uses TRBV29-1 and TRBJ2-3, with D perhaps matching TRBD1 or TRBD2 (5 bases each). CDR3 length: 12 residues. Germline V lookup: CDR1 SQVTM, CDR2 ANQGSEA. The V end lost 7 bases, the J end lost 2 bases, and 10 bases lay between the germline ends.